Each of the 21 T cell receptor beta chains below was sequenced from the same sample in a study of blood T cell repertoires in COVID-19. The assay was immunoSEQ multiplex PCR, and TCRdb's table has in-frame clones only and misses some. Counted here are 350,000 to 450,000 clones, more than 85% occurring once; the ten biggest clones make up 3%. Sequencing used peripheral blood. Source of these receptors: a human donor in a cohort sampled during active COVID-19.

V usage is TRBV19 and J usage is TRBJ2-6; TRBD2 might be the D (5 bases). V dropped 7 bases and J dropped 2 bases, with 12 bases sitting between them. This CDR3 is built from 15 residues. Germline CDR1 LNHDA, CDR2 SQIVND (reference sequence). The CDR3 DNA reads TGTGCCAGTAATCTGGGGAGTACTGGGGCCAACGTCCTGACTTTC. Residues: CASNLGSTGANVLTF.

The chain joins TRBV5-6 to TRBJ1-3; TRBD1 is a possible D gene (5 bases). The length of the CDR3 is 16 residues. Deletions cut 2 bases from V and 0 bases from J, with 12 bases between. CDR1 is SGHDT and CDR2 is YYEEEE in the germline V gene. The CDR3 is CASSLRGTHSGNTIYF. In DNA, the CDR3 is TGTGCCAGCAGCTTAAGGGGAACCCACTCTGGAAACACCATATATTTT.

The chain employs TRBV11-2 and TRBJ1-2, with 7 bases fitting TRBD1. The germline CDR1 and CDR2 sequences are SGHAT and FQNNGV. The CDR3 contains 16 residues. V was pared by 4 bases and J by 4 bases, with 12 bases of the junction left unmatched. The CDR3 protein is CASSSPRRGLPYGYTF. The DNA of the CDR3 is TGTGCCAGCAGCTCACCCCGAAGGGGGCTCCCCTATGGCTACACCTTC.

This chain connects TRBV30 to TRBJ1-6; 7 nucleotides line up with TRBD1. The V gene's germline CDR1 is GTSNPN and CDR2 SVGIG (reference sequence). This CDR3 comprises 14 residues. With 8 bases clipped from V and 7 bases from J, the junction kept 11 bases outside the gene matches. CDR3 nucleotide sequence: TGTGCCGCACATTTTACAGGGGTAAATTCACCCCTCCACTTT. Translation gives CAAHFTGVNSPLHF.

The chain carries TRBV27 and TRBJ2-7; D call uncertain. The CDR3 extends over 14 amino acids. The ends were cut back, 4 bases at V and 3 bases at J, with 13 bases in the middle. In germline, CDR1 is MNHEY, CDR2 SMNVEV (reference sequence). CDR3 bases: TGTGCCAGCAGTTCCAACGAGGCTCACTACGAGCAGTACTTC. Protein: CASSSNEAHYEQYF.

This clone was counted a single time. V gene TRBV19 combines with J gene TRBJ2-5; TRBD2 agrees at 14 bases. The V gene's germline CDR1 is LNHDA and CDR2 SQIVND (reference sequence). This CDR3 spans 15 amino acids. Trimming cost V 9 bases and J 4 bases; bases outside gene matches: 7. This chain's CDR3 is CASSFGLAGGETQYF. The CDR3 bases are TGTGCCAGCTCCTTCGGACTAGCGGGAGGAGAGACCCAGTACTTC.

The genes are TRBV7-8 and TRBJ2-3, with 13 positions matching TRBD2. The CDR3 contains 20 residues. The junction had 15 bases not matched to a gene; V was cut back by 4 bases and J by 2 bases. Germline CDR1 is SGHVS and CDR2 is FQNEAQ. CDR3 amino acids: CASSYPTSGGRSVYTDTQYF. CDR3 sequence (DNA): TGTGCCAGCAGCTACCCGACTAGCGGGGGGAGGTCGGTCTACACAGATACGCAGTATTTT.

The chain recombines TRBV3-1 (or the pseudogene TRBV3-2) with TRBJ2-1, with a possible D match to TRBD2 (6 bases). The CDR3 runs 14 residues. Per the germline V gene, CDR1 is LGHDT and CDR2 is YNNKEL (reference sequence). V lost 2 bases and J 1 base, leaving 6 bases between the germline ends. The CDR3 loop reads CASSQRESYNEQFF. The CDR3 DNA sequence: TGTGCCAGCAGCCAACGGGAGTCCTACAATGAGCAGTTCTTC.

V is TRBV3-1 (or the pseudogene TRBV3-2) and J is TRBJ2-3; 7 nucleotides match TRBD1. After removal of 9 bases from V and 1 base from J, the junction contained 13 bases not matched to a gene. CDR1 and CDR2 (germline): LGHDT, YNNKEL (reference sequence). There are 16 residues in the CDR3. The CDR3 DNA reads as TGTGCCAGTACTAAATTCGGGACAGCAGGCACAGATACGCAGTATTTT. Its translation is CASTKFGTAGTDTQYF.

Details on this clone: In the same sample, other DNA sequences code for this CDR3. The chain carries TRBV3-1 (or the pseudogene TRBV3-2) and TRBJ2-7, with TRBD2 as a possible D gene (7 bases). The germline CDR1 and CDR2 sequences are LGHDT and YNNKEL (reference sequence). The CDR3 sequence is 13 residues long. The V end lost 4 bases, the J end lost 3 bases, and 10 bases lay between the germline ends. CDR3 nucleotide sequence: TGTGCCAGCAGCCGAAGGGGGGGCTACGAGCAGTACTTC. As protein: CASSRRGGYEQYF.

The chain is built from TRBV7-9 and TRBJ2-7, with TRBD2 matching over 7 bases. Germline V gives CDR1 SEHNR, CDR2 FQNEAQ (reference sequence). V was pared by 4 bases and J by 3 bases, with 9 bases of the junction left unmatched. This CDR3 spans 15 amino acids. The CDR3 region is CASSSERGPFYEQYF. The CDR3 DNA reads TGTGCCAGCAGCTCGGAGCGGGGACCCTTCTACGAGCAGTACTTC.

The chain combines TRBV11-3 with TRBJ2-7, with 8 bases aligning to TRBD2. Germline trimming cut 2 bases from V and 1 base from J; bases unmatched to any gene: 7. CDR3 size: 16 residues. Germline lookup yields CDR1 SGHNT and CDR2 YENEEA. CDR3 coding DNA: TGTGCCAGCAGCTTAATCCGACTAGCGCTTTCCTACGAGCAGTACTTC. Amino acids: CASSLIRLALSYEQYF. The full variable domain, in which reference TRBV11-3 and TRBJ2-7 provide the parts outside the CDR3, is EAGVVQSPRYKIIEKKQPVAFWCNPISGHNTLYWYLQNLGQGPELLIRYENEEAVDDSQLPKDRFSAERLKGVDSTLKIQPAELGDSAVYLCASSLIRLALSYEQYFGPGTRLTVT.

The rearrangement links TRBV30 to TRBJ2-1; 15 nucleotides match TRBD2. Losses at the gene ends were 5 bases for V and 8 bases for J; bases not matched to a gene: 7. The germline CDR1 and CDR2 sequences are GTSNPN and SVGIG (reference sequence). This CDR3 has 15 amino acids. The CDR3 spells CAWETGLAGGYEQFF. The CDR3 nucleotides read TGTGCCTGGGAGACAGGACTAGCGGGAGGGTATGAGCAGTTCTTC.

The CDR3 loop reads CASSQDRGKTPLIAQYF. The DNA for the CDR3 is TGCGCCAGCAGCCAAGATAGGGGCAAGACCCCTCTCATTGCGCAGTATTTT. This sequence joins TRBV4-1 and TRBJ2-3, with a possible D match to TRBD1 (5 bases). The germline gives CDR1 MGHRA, CDR2 YSYEKL. Trimming left V 0 bases short and J 10 bases short, with 23 bases between. The CDR3 has 17 amino acids.

This chain joins TRBV7-3 and TRBJ2-3; D call uncertain. Germline V gene lookup returns CDR1 SGHTA and CDR2 FQGTGA. CDR3 length equals 14 residues. Trimming took off 4 bases at V and 1 base at J, with 9 bases between the two ends. CDR3 protein: CASSWAPGTDTQYF. In DNA form, the CDR3 reads TGTGCCAGCAGCTGGGCTCCGGGCACAGATACGCAGTATTTT.

This sequence joins TRBV5-1 and TRBJ2-7; TRBD1 might be the D (6 bases). This CDR3 has 14 amino acids. Trimming left V 2 bases short and J 4 bases short, with 13 bases between. Germline loops: CDR1 SGHRS, CDR2 YFSETQ. CDR3 in amino acids: CASSLYQGSYEQYF. Written as DNA, the CDR3 is TGCGCCAGCAGCTTATACCAGGGGTCGTACGAGCAGTACTTC.

This clone was recorded a few times. The genes are TRBV5-1 and TRBJ1-1; 8 positions agree with TRBD1. The germline gives CDR1 SGHRS, CDR2 YFSETQ. With 2 bases clipped from V and 2 bases from J, the junction kept 5 bases outside the gene matches. This CDR3 has 15 residues. The CDR3 nucleotides read TGCGCCAGCAGCTTCCTGGACAGGGTTAACACTGAAGCTTTCTTT. Protein sequence: CASSFLDRVNTEAFF.

The chain carries TRBV2 and TRBJ2-3; TRBD2 agrees at 9 bases. In germline, CDR1 is SNHLY, CDR2 FYNNEI. V trimming: 7 bases; J trimming: 7 bases; junction bases outside the gene matches: 9. The CDR3 extends over 14 amino acids. The CDR3 DNA is TGTGCCAGCACTCTGCTAGCGGGGAGGAATACGCAGTATTTT. It translates to CASTLLAGRNTQYF.

This clone was picked up one time. V is TRBV5-5 and J is TRBJ1-3; possible D gene TRBD1, 6 bases. The CDR3 has 16 residues. V was trimmed by 4 bases and J by 3 bases, leaving 17 bases between them. CDR1 and CDR2 (germline): SGHKS, YYEKEE (reference sequence). This chain's CDR3 is CASSPQPGAGGNTIYF. The CDR3, as DNA: TGTGCCAGCAGCCCGCAGCCAGGGGCGGGTGGAAACACCATATATTTT.

The chain carries TRBV10-3 and TRBJ2-5; no reliable D call. Germline assignment: CDR1 ENHRY and CDR2 SYGVKD. V was trimmed by 4 bases and J by 1 base, leaving 19 bases between them. The CDR3 sequence is 17 residues long. CDR3 bases: TGTGCCATCAGTGCCCCTGGCAGGATCGTGGTCCAAGAGACCCAGTACTTC. Translation: CAISAPGRIVVQETQYF.

This chain joins TRBV20-1 and TRBJ2-5; the match to TRBD2 covers 11 bases. This CDR3 has 15 residues. V lost 7 bases and J lost 1; bases outside the gene matches: 8. Germline CDR1 reads DFQATT; CDR2 reads SNEGSKA (reference sequence). In DNA form, the CDR3 reads TGCAGTGGTAGTAATAGCGGGGGGGGCCAAGAGACCCAGTACTTC. Translation: CSGSNSGGGQETQYF.